Listed here are 24 T cell receptor beta chains from one sample, sequenced in a study of Graves' ophthalmopathy and Graves' hyperthyroidism. Transcripts of RNA were the source for amplifying TCR beta CDR3 regions. HTBI primers primed a first-round RT-PCR, and a second-round multiplex PCR followed. TCRdb reprocessed the multiplex PCR reads with MiXCR, giving one entry per CDR3 protein. The sample carries 350,000 to 450,000 distinct CDR3 sequences, around 19% recorded once. The sequencing input was peripheral blood. Receptors originate from a woman aged 18 to 35 with Graves' ophthalmopathy.

This clonotype was recorded at least ten times. This rearrangement joins TRBV12-3 or TRBV12-4 to TRBJ1-1; D may be TRBD1 (5 bases). V gave up 2 bases and J gave up 3 bases, with 16 bases separating them. The CDR3 covers 16 residues. CDR3 nucleotides: TGTGCCAGCAGTTTAATGTTCAGGGAGAGGGACACTGAAGCTTTCTTT. It is translated as CASSLMFRERDTEAFF.

The chain carries TRBV7-2 and TRBJ2-7, with TRBD2 identical over 10 bases. The germline gives CDR1 SGHTA, CDR2 FQGNSA. V dropped 4 bases and J dropped 3; count of bases not matched to a gene: 3. The CDR3 has 14 amino acids. The CDR3 protein is CASSSGLADYEQYF. The CDR3 DNA follows: TGTGCCAGCAGCTCTGGACTAGCGGACTACGAGCAGTACTTC.

This clonotype was observed at least ten times. CDR3 loop: CASSTGAYGYTF. CDR3 nucleotide sequence: TGTGCCAGCAGTACAGGAGCCTATGGCTACACCTTC. The chain employs TRBV27 and TRBJ1-2, with D possibly matching TRBD1 (5 bases). V lost 5 bases and J 4 bases, leaving 8 bases between the germline ends. This CDR3 is built from 12 residues. Germline CDR1 and CDR2: MNHEY and SMNVEV (reference sequence).

This rearrangement joins TRBV12-3 or TRBV12-4 to TRBJ2-5, with 9 bases matching TRBD2. The CDR3 sequence is 17 residues long. V shed 0 bases, J shed 5 bases, and the junction held 10 bases outside the gene matches. The CDR3 DNA is TGTGCCAGCAGTTTAGCCCGCGGGGGGGGGCTCCGGGAGACCCAGTACTTC. Translation: CASSLARGGGLRETQYF.

This clonotype has at least ten counts. This chain uses TRBV6-2 or TRBV6-3 with TRBJ2-7; D uncertain. CDR1 MNHEY and CDR2 SVGEGT come from the germline V gene. Trimming removed 2 bases at V and 0 bases at J, with 11 bases between. The CDR3 extends over 15 amino acids. The CDR3 coding sequence is TGTGCCAGCAGTTACGAGACTTATTTCTCCTACGAGCAGTACTTC. It specifies CASSYETYFSYEQYF.

This clonotype was seen more than once but under ten times. J is TRBJ1-1 and V is TRBV6-2 or TRBV6-3; 10 bases match TRBD1. Germline V gene sequence: CDR1 MNHEY, CDR2 SVGEGT. The CDR3 spans 15 residues. Losses at the gene ends were 6 bases for V and 3 bases for J; bases not matched to a gene: 7. This CDR3 reads CASRQDRGPYTEAFF. As DNA, the CDR3 is TGTGCCAGCAGGCAAGACAGGGGGCCTTACACTGAAGCTTTCTTT.

This clonotype was observed at least ten times. The genes are TRBV15 and TRBJ2-2, with 7 bases matching TRBD1. Trimming at V came to 2 bases and at J to 5 bases, leaving 11 bases not matched to a gene. CDR3 length: 17 residues. Germline V gives CDR1 LNHNV, CDR2 YYDKDF (reference sequence). The CDR3 loop reads CATSRSAGTAQTGELFF. As DNA, the CDR3 is TGTGCCACCAGCAGATCCGCCGGGACAGCGCAAACCGGGGAGCTGTTTTTT.

The chain couples TRBV6-5 to TRBJ2-7, with 9 bases fitting TRBD1. Germline loops: CDR1 MNHEY, CDR2 SVGAGI. The CDR3 totals 17 residues. Trimming removed 0 bases from V and 3 bases from J; junction bases left unmatched: 9. DNA of the CDR3: TGTGCCAGCAGTTACTCGGGGCCGGGACAGGGCTACTACGAGCAGTACTTC. Translated, it gives CASSYSGPGQGYYEQYF.

This clonotype was counted many times. The chain has TRBV4-1 and TRBJ1-1, with D unresolved. The length of the CDR3 is 14 residues. CDR1 and CDR2 (germline): MGHRA, YSYEKL. The V gene lost 0 bases and the J gene lost 5 bases, with 10 bases spanning the gap. The CDR3 region has the DNA TGCGCCAGCAGCCAAGATGATGGGGTGACTGAAGCTTTCTTT. This gives the protein CASSQDDGVTEAFF.

This clonotype was counted many times. The chain recombines TRBV19 with TRBJ2-7; a weak D match, TRBD2 (6 bases). This CDR3 is built from 14 residues. The germline V and J ends were trimmed by 6 bases and 6 bases, with 18 bases remaining between them. CDR1 LNHDA and CDR2 SQIVND come from the germline V gene (reference sequence). The CDR3 reads CASSDSPRGLEQYF. CDR3 DNA: TGTGCCAGTAGCGATTCTCCGAGGGGACTCGAGCAGTACTTC.

This clonotype was recorded at least ten times. This chain uses TRBV9 with TRBJ2-7, with D perhaps TRBD1 or TRBD2 (6 bases each). V was shortened by 4 bases and J by 2 bases, with 7 bases between the two germline ends. This CDR3 is 12 amino acids long. CDR1 is SGDLS and CDR2 is YYNGEE in the germline V gene. CDR3 amino acids: CASSRGAYEQYF. Written as DNA, the CDR3 is TGTGCCAGCAGCAGGGGGGCCTACGAGCAGTACTTC.

This clonotype was seen many times. V usage is TRBV6-1 and J usage is TRBJ1-5, with 7 bases fitting TRBD1. V shed 6 bases, J shed 5 bases, and the junction held 10 bases outside the gene matches. Per germline, CDR1 MNHNS and CDR2 SASEGT. The CDR3 has 15 amino acids. The CDR3 protein is CASSGQARRYQPQHF. The DNA for the CDR3 is TGTGCCAGCAGCGGACAGGCTAGGAGATATCAGCCCCAGCATTTT.

The table lists this clonotype with many counts. The rearrangement joins TRBV11-2 to TRBJ2-7; possible D gene TRBD2, 6 bases. The CDR3 runs 16 residues. Between the trimmed V and J ends, which lost 4 bases and 0 bases, there was a span of 16 bases. Germline assignment: CDR1 SGHAT and CDR2 FQNNGV. CDR3 in DNA: TGTGCCAGCAGCTCGCCCGGGGGTTCATTCTCCTACGAGCAGTACTTC. This codes for CASSSPGGSFSYEQYF.

This clonotype was seen repeatedly, ten times or more. CDR3 bases: TGTGCCAGCAGTTCAGCGGGGCAAGAGACCCAGTACTTC. Translating it yields CASSSAGQETQYF. This chain joins TRBV27 and TRBJ2-5; the match to TRBD2 covers 7 bases. Per germline, CDR1 MNHEY and CDR2 SMNVEV (reference sequence). CDR3 length: 13 residues. The ends lost 4 bases at V and 2 bases at J; junction bases unmatched: 1.

This clonotype was counted between two and nine times. This rearrangement joins TRBV28 to TRBJ1-1; 11 nucleotides align to TRBD1. Trimming at V came to 6 bases and at J to 0 bases, leaving 9 bases not matched to a gene. The germline V gene has CDR1 MDHEN and CDR2 SYDVKM. This CDR3 has 17 amino acids. The CDR3 loop reads CASSPRDRGLMNTEAFF. The CDR3 DNA sequence: TGTGCCAGCAGCCCGAGGGACAGGGGGTTAATGAACACTGAAGCTTTCTTT.

This clonotype was seen repeatedly, ten times or more. The genes are TRBV7-2 and TRBJ2-5; D may correspond to TRBD1 or TRBD2 (6 bases each). The CDR3 runs to 14 residues. V dropped 6 bases and J dropped 5 bases, with 16 bases sitting between them. The germline gives CDR1 SGHTA, CDR2 FQGNSA. The CDR3 coding sequence is TGTGCCAGCAGGAGAGGGGGTCGGGGGGAGACCCAGTACTTC. Encoded protein: CASRRGGRGETQYF.

The gene calls are TRBV20-1 and TRBJ2-5, with a weak D call TRBD2 (6 bases). The CDR3 runs to 10 residues. Looked up from germline, CDR1 is DFQATT and CDR2 is SNEGSKA (reference sequence). The CDR3 reads CRGGQETQYF. The CDR3 DNA sequence: TGCAGGGGGGGACAAGAGACCCAGTACTTC.

This clonotype appeared many times. V is TRBV19 and J is TRBJ1-3; possibly TRBD1 for D (5 bases). The V and J ends lost 9 bases and 0 bases respectively, with 12 bases between them. Germline CDR1 reads LNHDA; CDR2 reads SQIVND (reference sequence). The CDR3 totals 14 residues. The CDR3 DNA follows: TGTGCCAGCCAACTGGGGGACTCTGGAAACACCATATATTTT. Translated, it gives CASQLGDSGNTIYF.

In this sample, this clonotype turned up many times. The V gene is TRBV6-1, the J gene TRBJ1-2, with 9 bases fitting TRBD1. The ends lost 5 bases at V and 4 bases at J; junction bases unmatched: 8. CDR1 and CDR2 from the germline V gene are MNHNS and SASEGT. The CDR3 runs 15 residues. This CDR3 reads CASSPWDREIYGYTF. The CDR3 region has the DNA TGTGCCAGCAGTCCCTGGGACAGGGAGATCTATGGCTACACCTTC.

The sample holds many counts of this clonotype. The chain employs TRBV9 and TRBJ1-1; 8 positions agree with TRBD1. Germline V gives CDR1 SGDLS, CDR2 YYNGEE. The V segment lost 3 bases and the J segment 3 bases; nucleotides outside the gene matches: 4. This CDR3 is 14 amino acids long. The CDR3: CASSGSGGYTEAFF. Written as DNA, the CDR3 is TGTGCCAGCAGCGGTTCAGGGGGCTACACTGAAGCTTTCTTT.

This clonotype has a count of ten or more. The rearrangement uses TRBV28 and TRBJ1-1; D is unresolved. The CDR3 length is 12 residues. V was shortened by 3 bases and J by 7 bases, with 9 bases between the two germline ends. Per germline, CDR1 MDHEN and CDR2 SYDVKM. The CDR3 here is CASSFPIGEAFF. As DNA, the CDR3 is TGTGCCAGCAGTTTTCCCATAGGTGAAGCTTTCTTT.

The genes are TRBV2 and TRBJ1-5; 11 nucleotides align to TRBD1. CDR3 size: 14 residues. V shed 8 bases, J shed 4 bases, and the junction held 4 bases outside the gene matches. CDR1 and CDR2 from the germline V gene are SNHLY and FYNNEI. CDR3 coding DNA: TGTGCCAGCGGTTGGGACAGGGGGAATCAGCCCCAGCATTTT. This codes for CASGWDRGNQPQHF.

In this sample, this clonotype turned up many times. The V gene is TRBV6-2 or TRBV6-3, the J gene TRBJ2-5; 7 bases agree with TRBD1. CDR3 length: 15 amino acids. Germline V gene data show CDR1 as MNHEY and CDR2 as SVGEGT. The junction had 8 bases not matched to a gene; V was cut back by 6 bases and J by 1 base. The CDR3 reads CASSSPWTGQETQYF. DNA for the CDR3: TGTGCCAGCAGCAGCCCCTGGACAGGCCAAGAGACCCAGTACTTC.

This clonotype appeared many times. V is TRBV7-2 and J is TRBJ1-3, with D tentatively TRBD1 (6 bases). The V gene's germline CDR1 is SGHTA and CDR2 FQGNSA. This CDR3 comprises 14 residues. V lost 3 bases, J lost 2 bases, and 8 bases lay in between. CDR3 sequence reads: CASSFRGPGNTIYF. For the CDR3, the DNA is TGTGCCAGCAGCTTCAGGGGACCTGGAAACACCATATATTTT.